One sample yielded the 14 T cell receptor beta chains listed below, sequenced in a study of blood T cell repertoires in COVID-19 (dated by TCRdb to the early 2020s). The method behind the library was the immunoSEQ multiplex PCR assay. TCRdb took over this immuneACCESS table, retaining in-frame rearrangements with V and J assigned. Such tables are incomplete; in checked studies, under half of the missing clones stem from an unresolved V gene, and the remainder is unexplained. Here the sample has roughly 170,000 clones; 70% to 90% occur a single time. The top ten constitute 2.7% of the sample. The sample comprised peripheral blood. The receptor set was obtained from a man aged 35-49 years with active or convalescent COVID-19.

This chain connects TRBV6-5 to TRBJ1-2, with unresolved D. Germline CDR1 is MNHEY and CDR2 is SVGAGI. The length of the CDR3 is 12 residues. V was trimmed by 7 bases and J by 0 bases, leaving 6 bases between them. The CDR3 here is CASKDSNYGYTF. The CDR3 DNA follows: TGTGCCAGCAAAGACTCTAACTATGGCTACACCTTC.

The chain recombines TRBV29-1 with TRBJ1-1; D gene uncertain. V was shortened by 0 bases and J by 7 bases, with 21 bases between the two germline ends. Germline assignment: CDR1 SQVTM and CDR2 ANQGSEA. CDR3 length: 16 amino acids. The CDR3 nucleotides are TGCAGCGTTGAAGATCTTGGTTATAGGCCTAGAGGTGAAGCTTTCTTT. This encodes CSVEDLGYRPRGEAFF.

The CDR3 coding sequence is TGTGCCAGCAGTGAAGTTGTGGGGGGGGCGGGCACTGAAGCTTTCTTT. It translates to CASSEVVGGAGTEAFF. The chain couples TRBV6-1 to TRBJ1-1; D possibly corresponds to TRBD1 (6 bases). CDR3 length: 16 residues. V lost 1 base and J 4 bases, leaving 16 bases between the germline ends. Per the germline V gene, CDR1 is MNHNS and CDR2 is SASEGT.

V usage is TRBV3-1 (or the pseudogene TRBV3-2) and J usage is TRBJ2-5, with 9 bases fitting TRBD1. The CDR3 consists of 15 residues. CDR1 LGHDT and CDR2 YNNKEL come from the germline V gene (reference sequence). The V gene end was trimmed by 2 bases and the J gene end by 5 bases; junction bases not matched to a gene: 6. The DNA for the CDR3 is TGTGCCAGCAGCCAAAGACAGGGGGGGTGGGAGACCCAGTACTTC. It translates to CASSQRQGGWETQYF.

V is TRBV12-3 or TRBV12-4 and J is TRBJ2-7, with no clear D. V was shortened by 6 bases and J by 3 bases, with 9 bases between the two germline ends. The CDR3 consists of 12 residues. The DNA of the CDR3 is TGTGCCAGCAGCCTCCGTTTCTACGAGCAGTACTTC. It codes for CASSLRFYEQYF.

The chain carries TRBV7-6 and TRBJ2-3; 9 bases line up with TRBD2. The ends lost 1 base at V and 0 bases at J; junction bases unmatched: 8. This CDR3 is 18 amino acids long. CDR1 is SGHVS and CDR2 is FNYEAQ in the germline V gene. CDR3: CASSLGAGGAASTDTQYF. The CDR3 nucleotides read TGTGCCAGCAGCTTAGGAGCGGGGGGCGCGGCTAGCACAGATACGCAGTATTTT. Combining the CDR3 with reference TRBV7-6 and TRBJ2-3 gives the whole variable domain GAGVSQSPRYKVTKRGQDVALRCDPISGHVSLYWYRQALGQGPEFLTYFNYEAQQDKSGLPNDRFSAERPEGSISTLTIQRTEQRDSAMYRCASSLGAGGAASTDTQYFGPGTRLTVL.

The gene calls are TRBV24-1 and TRBJ2-1; 10 bases fit TRBD2. There are 14 residues in the CDR3. The germline V gene encodes CDR1 KGHDR and CDR2 SFDVKD. The trim removed 4 bases at V and 7 bases at J, leaving 3 bases unmatched. CDR3 protein: CATSETSGVNEQFF. CDR3 nucleotides: TGTGCCACCAGTGAAACTAGCGGGGTAAATGAGCAGTTCTTC.

The chain couples TRBV2 to TRBJ1-1; TRBD1 matches at 8 bases. The length of the CDR3 is 13 residues. CDR1 is SNHLY and CDR2 is FYNNEI in the germline V gene. Unmatched junction bases numbered 3, after V lost 9 bases and J lost 0 bases. CDR3 loop: CASDRGMNTEAFF. The CDR3 nucleotides read TGTGCCAGTGACAGGGGCATGAACACTGAAGCTTTCTTT.

The gene calls are TRBV4-1 and TRBJ1-4; D is possibly TRBD1 (5 bases). The CDR3 has 16 residues. The germline CDR1 and CDR2 sequences are MGHRA and YSYEKL. The V gene lost 1 base and the J gene lost 8 bases, with 17 bases spanning the gap. The CDR3 spells CASSQGGTAGGEKLFF. The CDR3 DNA follows: TGCGCCAGCAGCCAAGGGGGGACGGCCGGAGGGGAAAAACTGTTTTTT.

CDR3 in DNA: TGTGCCAGCAGTGAGAGGACATCGACTCAAGAGACCCAGTACTTC. Translated: CASSERTSTQETQYF. V is TRBV2 and J is TRBJ2-5, with TRBD1 as a possible D gene (5 bases). The CDR3 sequence is 15 residues long. V lost 3 bases to trimming and J lost 2 bases, with 13 bases between them. CDR1 SNHLY and CDR2 FYNNEI come from the germline V gene.

This clone was recorded once. The V call is TRBV7-3, the J call TRBJ1-1; no definite D call. CDR1 and CDR2 (germline): SGHTA, FQGTGA. Trimming took 5 bases from V and 0 from J, leaving 10 bases between them. This CDR3 region has 14 residues. CDR3 nucleotide sequence: TGTGCCAGCAGCCCTACTGCTATGAACACTGAAGCTTTCTTT. Protein sequence: CASSPTAMNTEAFF.

The V call is TRBV30, the J call TRBJ1-3; 7 nucleotides line up with TRBD1. The germline V gene has CDR1 GTSNPN and CDR2 SVGIG (reference sequence). CDR3 length: 12 residues. After removal of 5 bases from V and 8 bases from J, the junction contained 6 bases not matched to a gene. The CDR3 bases are TGTGCCTGGGGGACAGTCGGCGACACCATATATTTT. Its translation: CAWGTVGDTIYF.

The genes are TRBV6-2 or TRBV6-3 and TRBJ2-7; 12 bases agree with TRBD1. CDR3 length equals 14 residues. CDR1 and CDR2 (germline): MNHEY, SVGEGT. J was trimmed by 6 bases and V by 4 bases; bases with no gene match: 4. The CDR3 coding sequence is TGTGCCAGCAGTTCCGGGACAGGGGGCTTCGAGCAGTACTTC. The encoded protein is CASSSGTGGFEQYF.

This clone was counted between two and nine times. This chain links TRBV5-1 with TRBJ1-2; D gene ambiguous. Germline V CDR1 and CDR2: SGHRS, YFSETQ. CDR3 size: 13 residues. V lost 0 bases to trimming and J lost 2 bases, with 5 bases between them. CDR3 nucleotide sequence: TGCGCCAGCAGCTTGGCACAGAACTATGGCTACACCTTC. Encoded protein: CASSLAQNYGYTF.